These 11 T cell receptor beta chains originate from one sample sequenced in a study of blood T cell repertoires in COVID-19. Method: immunoSEQ multiplex PCR; TCRdb's copy keeps in-frame clones and lacks some. The data contain some 35,000 clones, roughly 89% of them seen just once; the ten biggest clones take up around 7%. The sample comprised peripheral blood. Every receptor here comes from a human donor in a cohort sampled during active COVID-19.

V and J are TRBV5-5 and TRBJ2-4; a weak D match, TRBD1 (5 bases). Trimming stripped 0 bases from V and 3 bases from J, with 13 bases between. CDR3 length equals 16 residues. Germline CDR1 is SGHKS and CDR2 is YYEKEE (reference sequence). CDR3 sequence reads: CASSLGGALVKNIQYF. CDR3 nucleotides: TGTGCCAGCAGCTTGGGTGGGGCTTTAGTCAAAAACATTCAGTACTTC.

Worth noting for this clone: The same CDR3 is also encoded by other DNA sequences in this sample. The chain has TRBV5-1 and TRBJ2-7; a possible D gene is TRBD2 (6 bases). The length of the CDR3 is 11 residues. The germline V gene has CDR1 SGHRS and CDR2 YFSETQ. The V end lost 5 bases, the J end lost 6 bases, and 9 bases lay between the germline ends. DNA of the CDR3: TGCGCCAGCAGTCTGGGGGGCGAGCAGTACTTC. It encodes CASSLGGEQYF.

V is TRBV11-2 and J is TRBJ1-1; D gene ambiguous. The CDR3 sequence is 13 residues long. The germline CDR1 and CDR2 sequences are SGHAT and FQNNGV. Trimming removed 3 bases at V and 6 bases at J, with 11 bases between. CDR3 region: CASSLAAGAEAFF. The CDR3 nucleotides read TGTGCCAGCAGCTTGGCCGCAGGCGCTGAAGCTTTCTTT.

The chain joins TRBV24-1 to TRBJ2-2; unclear D gene. V was cut by 5 bases and J by 4 bases, with 7 bases left in between. CDR1 is KGHDR, CDR2 SFDVKD, per germline. This CDR3 spans 13 amino acids. The CDR3 reads CATSAFRTGELFF. The CDR3 DNA is TGTGCCACCAGTGCGTTTCGCACCGGGGAGCTGTTTTTT.

This clone was observed a single time. This sequence joins TRBV28 and TRBJ2-3, with a weak D call TRBD1 (6 bases). The CDR3 is 13 amino acids. Trimming took 7 bases from V and 2 from J, leaving 10 bases between them. Germline V gene lookup returns CDR1 MDHEN and CDR2 SYDVKM. The CDR3 spells CASKRQATDTQYF. CDR3 sequence (DNA): TGTGCCAGCAAACGACAGGCCACAGATACGCAGTATTTT.

This clone was counted between two and nine times. This chain joins TRBV28 and TRBJ2-3, with D possibly matching TRBD2 (6 bases). The length of the CDR3 is 15 residues. V dropped 10 bases and J dropped 0 bases, with 17 bases sitting between them. The germline V gene has CDR1 MDHEN and CDR2 SYDVKM. CDR3 DNA sequence: TGTGCCACCCTTTTCTTCAGCGGGAGCACAGATACGCAGTATTTT. Residues: CATLFFSGSTDTQYF.

The V gene is TRBV9, the J gene TRBJ2-7; TRBD2 aligns across 7 bases. V was pared by 3 bases and J by 2 bases, with 14 bases of the junction left unmatched. Germline V lookup: CDR1 SGDLS, CDR2 YYNGEE. This CDR3 spans 17 amino acids. CDR3 DNA: TGTGCCAGCAGCGACGGTTCGGGCGGGGGTATGACCTACGAGCAGTACTTC. Translated: CASSDGSGGGMTYEQYF.

The chain combines TRBV3-1 (or the pseudogene TRBV3-2) with TRBJ1-2, with D hard to call. The CDR3 runs to 12 residues. CDR1 is LGHDT, CDR2 YNNKEL, per germline (reference sequence). The V and J ends lost 0 bases and 8 bases respectively, with 7 bases between them. CDR3 region: CASSQDVSGYTF. In DNA, the CDR3 is TGTGCCAGCAGCCAAGATGTTTCGGGCTACACCTTC.

The chain is built from TRBV19 and TRBJ2-5; possible D gene TRBD2, 7 bases. The V end was cut by 5 bases, the J end by 1 base, with 20 bases between. CDR1 LNHDA and CDR2 SQIVND come from the germline V gene (reference sequence). The CDR3 runs 17 residues. The CDR3 region is CASSLAGAGRAQETQYF. DNA for the CDR3: TGTGCCAGTAGTCTGGCGGGGGCAGGACGGGCCCAAGAGACCCAGTACTTC. Full variable domain (missing parts from reference TRBV19 and TRBJ2-5): DGGITQSPKYLFRKEGQNVTLSCEQNLNHDAMYWYRQDPGQGLRLIYYSQIVNDFQKGDIAEGYSVSREKKESFPLTVTSAQKNPTAFYLCASSLAGAGRAQETQYFGPGTRLLVL.

This sequence joins TRBV3-1 (or the pseudogene TRBV3-2) and TRBJ2-5; 9 bases align to TRBD2. CDR3 length: 16 residues. V shed 1 base and J 2 bases; nucleotides not matched to a gene: 5. CDR1 and CDR2 (germline): LGHDT, YNNKEL (reference sequence). The chain's CDR3 is CASSQAASGEQETQYF. CDR3 DNA: TGTGCCAGCAGCCAAGCGGCTAGCGGGGAACAAGAGACCCAGTACTTC.

V usage is TRBV6-5 and J usage is TRBJ1-3; 10 positions agree with TRBD1. J gave up 5 bases and V 7 bases, and 5 bases lay outside the gene matches. Germline V gene sequence: CDR1 MNHEY, CDR2 SVGAGI. The CDR3 extends over 14 amino acids. The CDR3, as DNA: TGTGCCAGCACCAGACAGGGGGCAAGAAACACCATATATTTT. The encoded protein is CASTRQGARNTIYF.